This record looks at one TCR beta chain sequence and its context. These data originate in a study of control samples from healthy donors and cancer patients. This CDR3 has 14 residues. Germline CDR1 reads SGHDT; CDR2 reads YYEEEE. V dropped 3 bases and J dropped 4 bases, with 13 bases sitting between them. Profiled with immunoSEQ multiplex PCR; TCRdb holds only in-frame clones, not every one. The sample lists tens of thousands of clones, around 83% occurring once. This clonotype originated in a middle-aged woman with lung cancer. Sequencing used PBMCs. The V call is TRBV5-6, the J call TRBJ1-1; no reliable D call. The CDR3, as DNA: TGTGCCAGCAGCTGGGCCGGGTCTGTCACTGAAGCTTTCTTT. Its translation: CASSWAGSVTEAFF.